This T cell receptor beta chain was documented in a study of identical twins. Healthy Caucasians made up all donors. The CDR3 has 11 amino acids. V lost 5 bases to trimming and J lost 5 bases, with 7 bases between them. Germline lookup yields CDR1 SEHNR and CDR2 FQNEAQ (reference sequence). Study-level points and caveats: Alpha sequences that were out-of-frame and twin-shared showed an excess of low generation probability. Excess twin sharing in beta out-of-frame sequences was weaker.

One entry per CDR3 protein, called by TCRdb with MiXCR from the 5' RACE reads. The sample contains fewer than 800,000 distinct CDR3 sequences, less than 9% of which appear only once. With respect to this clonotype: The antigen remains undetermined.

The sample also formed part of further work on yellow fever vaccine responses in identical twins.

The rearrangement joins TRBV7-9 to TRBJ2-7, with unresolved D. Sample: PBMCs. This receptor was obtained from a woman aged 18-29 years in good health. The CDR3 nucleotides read TGTGCCAGCAGCACCTCAAACGAGCAGTACTTC. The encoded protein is CASSTSNEQYF.